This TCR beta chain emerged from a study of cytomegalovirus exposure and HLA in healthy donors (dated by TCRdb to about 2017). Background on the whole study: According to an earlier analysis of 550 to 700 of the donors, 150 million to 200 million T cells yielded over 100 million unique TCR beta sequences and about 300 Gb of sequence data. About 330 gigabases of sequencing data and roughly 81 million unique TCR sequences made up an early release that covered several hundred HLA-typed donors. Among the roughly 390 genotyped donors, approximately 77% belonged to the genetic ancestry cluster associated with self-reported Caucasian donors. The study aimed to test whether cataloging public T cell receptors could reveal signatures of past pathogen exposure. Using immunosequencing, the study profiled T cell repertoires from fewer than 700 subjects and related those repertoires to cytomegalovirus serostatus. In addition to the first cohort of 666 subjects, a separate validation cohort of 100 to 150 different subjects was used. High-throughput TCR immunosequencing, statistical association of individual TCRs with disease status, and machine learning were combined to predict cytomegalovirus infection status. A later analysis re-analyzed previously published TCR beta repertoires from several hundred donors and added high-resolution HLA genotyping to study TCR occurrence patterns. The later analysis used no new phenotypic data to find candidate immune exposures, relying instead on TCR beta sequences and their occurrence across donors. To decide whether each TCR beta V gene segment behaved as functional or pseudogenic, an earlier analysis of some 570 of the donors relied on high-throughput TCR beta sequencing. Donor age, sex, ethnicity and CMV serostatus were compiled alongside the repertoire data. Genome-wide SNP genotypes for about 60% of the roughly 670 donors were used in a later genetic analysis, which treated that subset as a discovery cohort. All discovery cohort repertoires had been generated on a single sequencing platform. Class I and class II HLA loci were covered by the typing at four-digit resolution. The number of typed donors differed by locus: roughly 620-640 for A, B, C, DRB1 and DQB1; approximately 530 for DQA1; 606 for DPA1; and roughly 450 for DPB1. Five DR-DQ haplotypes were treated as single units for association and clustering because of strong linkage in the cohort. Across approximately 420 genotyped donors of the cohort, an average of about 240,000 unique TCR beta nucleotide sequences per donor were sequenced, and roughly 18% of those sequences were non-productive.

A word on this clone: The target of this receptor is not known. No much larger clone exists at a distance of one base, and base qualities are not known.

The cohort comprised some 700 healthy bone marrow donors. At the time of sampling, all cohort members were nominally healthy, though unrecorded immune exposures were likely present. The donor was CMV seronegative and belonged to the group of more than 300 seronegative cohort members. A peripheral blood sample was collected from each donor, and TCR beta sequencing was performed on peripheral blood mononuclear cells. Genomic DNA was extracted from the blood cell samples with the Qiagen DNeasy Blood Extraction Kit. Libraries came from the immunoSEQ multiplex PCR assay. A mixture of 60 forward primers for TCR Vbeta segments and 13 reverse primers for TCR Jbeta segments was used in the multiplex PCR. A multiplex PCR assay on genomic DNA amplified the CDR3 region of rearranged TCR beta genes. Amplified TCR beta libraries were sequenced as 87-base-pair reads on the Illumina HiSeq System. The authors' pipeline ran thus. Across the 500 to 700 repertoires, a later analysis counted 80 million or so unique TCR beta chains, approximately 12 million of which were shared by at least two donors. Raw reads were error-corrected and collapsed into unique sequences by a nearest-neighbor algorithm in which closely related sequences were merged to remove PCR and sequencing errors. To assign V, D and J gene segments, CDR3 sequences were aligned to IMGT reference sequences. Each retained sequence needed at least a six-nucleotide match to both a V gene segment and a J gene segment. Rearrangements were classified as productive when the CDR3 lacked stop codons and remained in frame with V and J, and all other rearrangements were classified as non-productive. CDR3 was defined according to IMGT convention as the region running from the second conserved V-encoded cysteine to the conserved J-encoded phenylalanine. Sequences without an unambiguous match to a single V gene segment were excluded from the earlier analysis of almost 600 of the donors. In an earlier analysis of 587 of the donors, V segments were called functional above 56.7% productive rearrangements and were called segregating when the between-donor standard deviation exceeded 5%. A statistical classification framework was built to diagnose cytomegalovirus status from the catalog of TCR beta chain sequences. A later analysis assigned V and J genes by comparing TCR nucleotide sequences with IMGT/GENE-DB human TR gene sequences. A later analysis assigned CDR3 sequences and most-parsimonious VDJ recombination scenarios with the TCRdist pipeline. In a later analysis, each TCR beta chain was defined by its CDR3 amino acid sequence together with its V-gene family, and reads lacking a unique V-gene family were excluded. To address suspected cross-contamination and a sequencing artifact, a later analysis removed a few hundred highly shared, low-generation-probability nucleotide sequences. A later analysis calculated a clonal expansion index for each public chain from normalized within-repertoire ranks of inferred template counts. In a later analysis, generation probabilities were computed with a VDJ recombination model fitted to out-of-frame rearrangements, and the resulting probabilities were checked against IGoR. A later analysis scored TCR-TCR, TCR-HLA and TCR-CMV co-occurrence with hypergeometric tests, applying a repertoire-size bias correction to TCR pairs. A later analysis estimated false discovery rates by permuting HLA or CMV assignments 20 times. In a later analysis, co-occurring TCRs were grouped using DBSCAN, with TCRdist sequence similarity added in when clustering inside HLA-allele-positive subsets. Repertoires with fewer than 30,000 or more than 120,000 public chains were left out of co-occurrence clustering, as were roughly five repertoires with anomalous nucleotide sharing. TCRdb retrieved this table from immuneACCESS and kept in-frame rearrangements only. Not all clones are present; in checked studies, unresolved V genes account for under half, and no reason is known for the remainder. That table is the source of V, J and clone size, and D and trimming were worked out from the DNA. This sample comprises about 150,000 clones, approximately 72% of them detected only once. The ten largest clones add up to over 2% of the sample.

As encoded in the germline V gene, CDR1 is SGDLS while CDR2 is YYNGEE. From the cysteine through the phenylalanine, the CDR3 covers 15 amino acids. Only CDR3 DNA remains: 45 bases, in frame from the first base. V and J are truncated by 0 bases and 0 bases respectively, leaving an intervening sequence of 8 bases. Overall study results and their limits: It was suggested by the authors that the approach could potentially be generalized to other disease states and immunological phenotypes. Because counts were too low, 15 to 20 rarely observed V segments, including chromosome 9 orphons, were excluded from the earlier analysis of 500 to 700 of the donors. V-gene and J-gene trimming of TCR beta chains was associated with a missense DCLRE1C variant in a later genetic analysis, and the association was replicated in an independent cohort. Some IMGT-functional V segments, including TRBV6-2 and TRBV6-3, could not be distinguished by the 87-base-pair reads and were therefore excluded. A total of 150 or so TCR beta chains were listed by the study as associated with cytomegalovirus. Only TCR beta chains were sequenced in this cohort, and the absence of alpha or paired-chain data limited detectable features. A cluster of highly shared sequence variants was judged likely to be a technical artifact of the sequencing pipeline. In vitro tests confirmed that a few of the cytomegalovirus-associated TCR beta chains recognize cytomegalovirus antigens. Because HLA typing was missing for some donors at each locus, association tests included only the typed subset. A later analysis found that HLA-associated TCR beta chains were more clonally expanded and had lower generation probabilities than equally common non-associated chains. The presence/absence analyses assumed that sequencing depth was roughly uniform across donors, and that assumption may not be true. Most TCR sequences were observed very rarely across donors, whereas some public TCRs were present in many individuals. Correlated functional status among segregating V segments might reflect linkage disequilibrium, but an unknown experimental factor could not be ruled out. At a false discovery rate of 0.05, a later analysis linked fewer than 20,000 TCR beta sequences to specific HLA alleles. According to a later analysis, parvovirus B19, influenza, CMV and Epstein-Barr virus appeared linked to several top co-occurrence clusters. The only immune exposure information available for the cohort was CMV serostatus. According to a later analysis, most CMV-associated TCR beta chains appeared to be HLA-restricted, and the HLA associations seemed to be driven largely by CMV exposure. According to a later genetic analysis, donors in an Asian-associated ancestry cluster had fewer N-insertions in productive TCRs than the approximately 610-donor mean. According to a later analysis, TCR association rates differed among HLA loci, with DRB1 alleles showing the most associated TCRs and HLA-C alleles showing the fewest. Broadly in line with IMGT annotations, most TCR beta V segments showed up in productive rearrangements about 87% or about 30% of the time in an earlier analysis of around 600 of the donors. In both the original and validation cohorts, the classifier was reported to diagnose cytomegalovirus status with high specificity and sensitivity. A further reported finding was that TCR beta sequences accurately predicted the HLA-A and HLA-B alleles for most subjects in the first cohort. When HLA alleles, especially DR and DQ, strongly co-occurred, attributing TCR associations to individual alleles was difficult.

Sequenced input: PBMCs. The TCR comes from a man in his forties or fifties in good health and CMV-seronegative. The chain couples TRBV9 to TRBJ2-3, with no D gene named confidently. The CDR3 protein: CASSVGVESTDTQYF. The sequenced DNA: TGTGCCAGCAGCGTAGGCGTCGAGAGCACAGATACGCAGTATTTT. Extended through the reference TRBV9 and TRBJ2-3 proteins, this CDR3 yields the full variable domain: DSGVTQTPKHLITATGQRVTLRCSPRSGDLSVYWYQQSLDQGLQFLIQYYNGEERAKGNILERFSAQQFPDLHSELNLSSLELGDSALYFCASSVGVESTDTQYFGPGTRLTVL.